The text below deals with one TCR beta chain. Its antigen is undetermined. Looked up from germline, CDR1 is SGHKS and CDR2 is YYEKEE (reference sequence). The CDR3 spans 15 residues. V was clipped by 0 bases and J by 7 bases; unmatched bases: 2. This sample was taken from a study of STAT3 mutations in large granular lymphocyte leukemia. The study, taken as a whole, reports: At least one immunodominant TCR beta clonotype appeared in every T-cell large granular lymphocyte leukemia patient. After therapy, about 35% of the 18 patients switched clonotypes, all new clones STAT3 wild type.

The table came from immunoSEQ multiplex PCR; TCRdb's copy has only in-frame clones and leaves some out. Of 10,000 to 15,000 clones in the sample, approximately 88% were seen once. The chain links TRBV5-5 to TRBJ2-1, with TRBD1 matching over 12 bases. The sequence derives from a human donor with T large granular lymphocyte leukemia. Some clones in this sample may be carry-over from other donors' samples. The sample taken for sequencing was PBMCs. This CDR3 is CASSLAGQGANEQFF. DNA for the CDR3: TGTGCCAGCAGCTTGGCGGGACAGGGGGCAAATGAGCAGTTCTTC.